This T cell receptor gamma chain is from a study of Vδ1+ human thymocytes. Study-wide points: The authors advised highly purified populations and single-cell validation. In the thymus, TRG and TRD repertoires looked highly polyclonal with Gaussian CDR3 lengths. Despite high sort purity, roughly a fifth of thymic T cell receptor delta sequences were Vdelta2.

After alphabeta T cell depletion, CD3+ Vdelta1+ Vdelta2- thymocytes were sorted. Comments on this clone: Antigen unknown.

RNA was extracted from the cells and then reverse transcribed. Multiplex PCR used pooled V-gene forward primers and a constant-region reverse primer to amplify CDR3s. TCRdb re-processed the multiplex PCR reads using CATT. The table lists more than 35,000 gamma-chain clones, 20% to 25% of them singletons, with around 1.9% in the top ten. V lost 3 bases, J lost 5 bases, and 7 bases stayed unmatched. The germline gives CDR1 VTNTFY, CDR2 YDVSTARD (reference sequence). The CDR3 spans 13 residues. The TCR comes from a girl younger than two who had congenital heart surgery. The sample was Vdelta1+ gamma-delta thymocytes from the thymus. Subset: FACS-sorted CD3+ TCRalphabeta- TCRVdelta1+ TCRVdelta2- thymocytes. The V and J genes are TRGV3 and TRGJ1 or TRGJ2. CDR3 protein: CATWDVVDYKKLF. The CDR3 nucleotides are TGTGCCACCTGGGACGTCGTGGATTATAAGAAACTCTTT.